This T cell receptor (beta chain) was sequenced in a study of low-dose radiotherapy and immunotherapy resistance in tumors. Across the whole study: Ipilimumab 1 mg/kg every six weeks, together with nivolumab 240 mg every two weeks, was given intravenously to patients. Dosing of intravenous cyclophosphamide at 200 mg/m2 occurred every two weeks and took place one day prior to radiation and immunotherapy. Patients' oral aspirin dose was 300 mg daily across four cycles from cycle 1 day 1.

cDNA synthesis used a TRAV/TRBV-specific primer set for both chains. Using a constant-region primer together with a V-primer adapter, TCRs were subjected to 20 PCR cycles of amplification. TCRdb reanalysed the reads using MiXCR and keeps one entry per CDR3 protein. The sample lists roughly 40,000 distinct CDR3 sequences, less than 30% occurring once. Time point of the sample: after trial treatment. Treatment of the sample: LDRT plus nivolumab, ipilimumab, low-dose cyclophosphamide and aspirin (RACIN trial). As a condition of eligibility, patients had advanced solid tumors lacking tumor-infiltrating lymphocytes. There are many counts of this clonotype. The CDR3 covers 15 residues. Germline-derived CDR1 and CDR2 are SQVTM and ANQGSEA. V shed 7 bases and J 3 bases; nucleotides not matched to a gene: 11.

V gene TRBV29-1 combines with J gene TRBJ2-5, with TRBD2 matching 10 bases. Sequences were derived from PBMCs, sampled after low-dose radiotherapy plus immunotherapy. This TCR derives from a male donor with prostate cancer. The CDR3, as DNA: TGCAGCGCTTTAAAACTAGCGGGGACAAAAGAGACCCAGTACTTC. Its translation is CSALKLAGTKETQYF.